This TCR beta chain appears in the sequencing data of a study of blood T cell repertoires in COVID-19 (dated by TCRdb to 2018 to 2021). General notes on the study: Samples covering the acute and convalescent phases of COVID-19 were provided by collaborators in the United States, Italy and Spain. Samples were obtained from the ongoing ImmuneRACE study (first 160 participants) and from some 1,300 subjects provided by 6 global collaborators. Where available, HLA class I and class II types were obtained from metadata supplied by the sample provider rather than from assay-based typing. Nearly every sample came with metadata listing a de-identified subject ID, COVID-19 status, age in years and sex. A freely available public database, intended as a resource for researchers studying the immune response to SARS-CoV-2, is where the repertoires were released. The dataset comprised deeply sampled blood TCRbeta repertoires from subjects exposed to, actively infected with, or recovered from COVID-19. The material from the prospective study consisted of cDNA or gDNA derived from T cells, B-cell-depleted T cells, or PBMCs. General findings and caveats noted by the study authors: The quantity of clinical and demographic metadata differed by source and by participant and was supplied without curation.

With respect to this clone: The specificity of this receptor is unknown. No quality values exist for individual bases; no much larger clone is one base distant.

V was cut back by 3 bases and J by 2 bases, leaving a gap of 11 bases between them. The CDR3 runs 15 residues from the cysteine to the phenylalanine. Kept here is only the CDR3 DNA, which spans 45 bases and is read in frame from base 1. The germline V gene (reference sequence) sets CDR1 to LNHDA and CDR2 to SQIVND. TCRbeta CDR3 regions were amplified from genomic DNA using the immunoSEQ Assay, a bias-controlled multiplex PCR. The original methods were these. The number of nucleated cells in each sample was estimated by amplification of reference gene primers within the assay. To quantify the absolute abundance of each unique TCRbeta CDR3 rearrangement, sequence reads were collapsed and filtered. For each sample, productive Simpson clonality was calculated by taking the square root of Simpson's diversity index across productive rearrangements. TCRdb's version of the immuneACCESS table is confined to in-frame rearrangements and falls short of the full clone set. An unresolved V gene accounts for under half of the shortfall where checked; the remainder is of unknown origin. V, J and clone size reflect that table, while D and trimming were determined from the DNA. Recorded for this sample are about 100,000 clones; over 75% of them occurred a single time. Jointly, the top ten make up about 20% of the sample.

Each collaborating institution followed its own protocols to collect whole blood in K2EDTA tubes. For TCRbeta analysis, collaborators shipped samples as frozen whole blood, isolated PBMCs, or DNA extracted from either of those sample types. The sequenced sample consisted of peripheral blood. The receptor chain draws on TRBV19 and TRBJ1-5; no confident D gene assignment can be made. The clonotype comes from a man between 65 and 85 years old with active or convalescent COVID-19. The DNA sequence reads TGTGCCAGTAGTATCTCTTCCGGTCGCAATCAGCCCCAGCATTTT. Its protein product is CASSISSGRNQPQHF.